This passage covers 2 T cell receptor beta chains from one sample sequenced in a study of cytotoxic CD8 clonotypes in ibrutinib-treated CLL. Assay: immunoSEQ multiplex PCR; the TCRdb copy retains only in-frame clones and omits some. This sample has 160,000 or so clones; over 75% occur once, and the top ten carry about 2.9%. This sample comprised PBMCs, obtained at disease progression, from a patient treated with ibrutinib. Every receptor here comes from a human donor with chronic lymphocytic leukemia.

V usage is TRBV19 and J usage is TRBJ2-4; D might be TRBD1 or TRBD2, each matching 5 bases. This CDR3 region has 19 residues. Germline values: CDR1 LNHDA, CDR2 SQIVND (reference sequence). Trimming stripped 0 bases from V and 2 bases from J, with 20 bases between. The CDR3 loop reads CASSIDQGAPLGTKNIQYF. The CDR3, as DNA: TGTGCCAGTAGTATAGATCAGGGAGCGCCGCTGGGGACCAAAAACATTCAGTACTTC.

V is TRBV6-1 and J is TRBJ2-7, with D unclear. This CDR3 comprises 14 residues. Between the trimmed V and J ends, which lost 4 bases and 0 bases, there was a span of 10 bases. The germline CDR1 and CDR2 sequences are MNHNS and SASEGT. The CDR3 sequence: CASSVLASSYEQYF. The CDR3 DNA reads TGTGCCAGCAGTGTTCTGGCCAGCTCCTACGAGCAGTACTTC.